One and the same sample provided the 3 T cell receptor beta chains below, sequenced in a study of T-cell memory formation after mild COVID-19. TCRdb used MiXCR to reprocess the 5' RACE reads, holding one entry per CDR3 protein. The sample lists hundreds of thousands of distinct CDR3 sequences, less than 25% occurring once. The specimen sequenced was PBMCs or a T cell subset sorted from them (not recorded which). The receptors derive from an adult woman who had mild COVID-19 (a few samples of this study predate the infection). Cell type and time point are not known.

This sequence joins TRBV4-3 and TRBJ1-1; D may be TRBD1 (5 bases). This CDR3 has 18 amino acids. CDR1 and CDR2 from the germline V gene are LGHNA and YSLEER. The V end lost 0 bases, the J end lost 1 base, and 18 bases lay between the germline ends. The CDR3 region has the DNA TGCGCCAGCAGCCAAGAATACAGGTTCGCGGCGACGAACACTGAAGCTTTCTTT. It encodes CASSQEYRFAATNTEAFF.

The chain carries TRBV24-1 and TRBJ2-3; 10 nucleotides match TRBD2. Per germline, CDR1 KGHDR and CDR2 SFDVKD. The trim removed 7 bases at V and 3 bases at J, leaving 6 bases unmatched. CDR3 size: 15 residues. In DNA form, the CDR3 reads TGTGCCACCAGCGCCACTAGCGGGGTAACAGATACGCAGTATTTT. Translation gives CATSATSGVTDTQYF.

The chain couples TRBV6-1 to TRBJ1-6; 8 bases are a match to TRBD1. The ends lost 5 bases at V and 9 bases at J; junction bases unmatched: 6. Germline CDR1 and CDR2: MNHNS and SASEGT. CDR3 length equals 14 residues. This CDR3 reads CASSTRTGISPLHF. CDR3 DNA sequence: TGTGCCAGCAGTACCCGGACAGGGATTTCACCCCTCCACTTT.